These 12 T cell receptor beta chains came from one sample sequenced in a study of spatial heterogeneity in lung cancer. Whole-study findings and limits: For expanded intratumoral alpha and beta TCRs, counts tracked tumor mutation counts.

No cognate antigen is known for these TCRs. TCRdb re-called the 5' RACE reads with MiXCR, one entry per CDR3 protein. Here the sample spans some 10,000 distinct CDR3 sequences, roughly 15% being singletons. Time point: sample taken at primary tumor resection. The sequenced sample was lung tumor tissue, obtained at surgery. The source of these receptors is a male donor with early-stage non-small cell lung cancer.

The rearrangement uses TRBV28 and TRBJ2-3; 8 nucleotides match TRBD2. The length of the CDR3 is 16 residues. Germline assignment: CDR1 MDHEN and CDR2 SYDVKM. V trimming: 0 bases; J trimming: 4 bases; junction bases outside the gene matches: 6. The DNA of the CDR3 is TGTGCCAGCAGTTTATGGGGAGCGGGAGAAGCAGATACGCAGTATTTT. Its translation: CASSLWGAGEADTQYF.

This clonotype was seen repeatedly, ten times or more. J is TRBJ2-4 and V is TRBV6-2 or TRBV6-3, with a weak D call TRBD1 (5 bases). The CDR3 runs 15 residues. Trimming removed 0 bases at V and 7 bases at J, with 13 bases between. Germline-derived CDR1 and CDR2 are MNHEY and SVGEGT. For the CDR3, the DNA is TGTGCCAGCAGTTACTCGCAGGGCCCCTTTAACATTCAGTACTTC. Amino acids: CASSYSQGPFNIQYF.

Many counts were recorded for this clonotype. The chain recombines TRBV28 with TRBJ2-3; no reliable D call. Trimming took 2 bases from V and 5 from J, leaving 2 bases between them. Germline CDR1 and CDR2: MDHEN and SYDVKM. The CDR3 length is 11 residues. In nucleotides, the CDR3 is TGTGCCAGCAGTTTACTAGATACGCAGTATTTT. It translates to CASSLLDTQYF.

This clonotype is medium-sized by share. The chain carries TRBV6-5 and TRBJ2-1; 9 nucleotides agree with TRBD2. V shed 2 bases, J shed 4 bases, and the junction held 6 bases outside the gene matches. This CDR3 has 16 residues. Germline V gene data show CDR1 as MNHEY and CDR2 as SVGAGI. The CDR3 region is CASSYVPSGTYNEQFF. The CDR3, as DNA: TGTGCCAGCAGTTACGTGCCTAGCGGGACGTACAATGAGCAGTTCTTC.

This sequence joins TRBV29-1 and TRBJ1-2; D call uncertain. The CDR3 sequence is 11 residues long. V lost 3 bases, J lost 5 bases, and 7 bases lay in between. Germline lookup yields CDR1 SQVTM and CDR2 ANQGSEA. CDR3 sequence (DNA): TGCAGCGTTGAGTCTTCATATGGCTACACCTTC. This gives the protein CSVESSYGYTF.

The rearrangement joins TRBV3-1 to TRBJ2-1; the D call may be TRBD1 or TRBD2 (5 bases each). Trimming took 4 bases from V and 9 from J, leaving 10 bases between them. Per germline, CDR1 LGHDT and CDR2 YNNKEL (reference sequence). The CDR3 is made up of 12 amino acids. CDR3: CASSLRDAEQFF. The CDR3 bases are TGTGCCAGCAGCCTGAGGGACGCTGAGCAGTTCTTC.

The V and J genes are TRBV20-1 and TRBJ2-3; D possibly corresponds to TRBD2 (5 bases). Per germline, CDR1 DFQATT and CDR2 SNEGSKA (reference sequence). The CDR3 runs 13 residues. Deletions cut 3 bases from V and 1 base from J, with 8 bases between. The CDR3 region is CSASKAGTDTQYF. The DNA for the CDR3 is TGCAGTGCTAGCAAAGCGGGCACAGATACGCAGTATTTT.

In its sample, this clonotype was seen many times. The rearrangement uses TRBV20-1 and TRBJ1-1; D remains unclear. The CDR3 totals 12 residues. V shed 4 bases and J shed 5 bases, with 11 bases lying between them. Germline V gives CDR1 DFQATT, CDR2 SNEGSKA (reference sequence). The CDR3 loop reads CSAKGGGTEAFF. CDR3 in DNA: TGCAGTGCTAAAGGAGGAGGGACTGAAGCTTTCTTT.

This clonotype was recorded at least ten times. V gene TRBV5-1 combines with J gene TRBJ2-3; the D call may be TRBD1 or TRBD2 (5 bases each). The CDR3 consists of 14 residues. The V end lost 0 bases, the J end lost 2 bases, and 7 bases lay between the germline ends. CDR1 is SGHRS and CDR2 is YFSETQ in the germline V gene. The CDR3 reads CASSLDGTTDTQYF. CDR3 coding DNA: TGCGCCAGCAGCTTGGACGGGACCACAGATACGCAGTATTTT.

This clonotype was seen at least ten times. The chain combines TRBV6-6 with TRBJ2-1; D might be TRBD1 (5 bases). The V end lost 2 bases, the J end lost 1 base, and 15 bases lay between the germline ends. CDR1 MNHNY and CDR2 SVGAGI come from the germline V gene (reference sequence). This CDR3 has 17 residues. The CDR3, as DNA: TGTGCCAGCAGTTACAACACAGGCCTCTATTCCTACAATGAGCAGTTCTTC. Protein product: CASSYNTGLYSYNEQFF.

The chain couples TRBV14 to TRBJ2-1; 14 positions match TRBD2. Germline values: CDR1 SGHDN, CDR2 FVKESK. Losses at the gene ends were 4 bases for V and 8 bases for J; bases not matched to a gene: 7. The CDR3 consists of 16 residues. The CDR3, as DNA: TGTGCCAGCAGCCCTGGACTAGCGGGAGGAACATATGAGCAGTTCTTC. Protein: CASSPGLAGGTYEQFF.

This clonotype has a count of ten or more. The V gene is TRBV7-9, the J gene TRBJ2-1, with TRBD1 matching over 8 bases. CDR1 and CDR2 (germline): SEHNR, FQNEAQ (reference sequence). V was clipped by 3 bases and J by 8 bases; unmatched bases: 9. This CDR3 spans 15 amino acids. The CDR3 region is CASSLRTGSEDEQFF. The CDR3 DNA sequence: TGTGCCAGCAGCTTGCGGACAGGGAGCGAGGATGAGCAGTTCTTC. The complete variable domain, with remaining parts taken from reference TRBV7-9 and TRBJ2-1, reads DTGVSQNPRHKITKRGQNVTFRCDPISEHNRLYWYRQTLGQGPEFLTYFQNEAQLEKSRLLSDRFSAERPKGSFSTLEIQRTEQGDSAMYLCASSLRTGSEDEQFFGPGTRLTVL.